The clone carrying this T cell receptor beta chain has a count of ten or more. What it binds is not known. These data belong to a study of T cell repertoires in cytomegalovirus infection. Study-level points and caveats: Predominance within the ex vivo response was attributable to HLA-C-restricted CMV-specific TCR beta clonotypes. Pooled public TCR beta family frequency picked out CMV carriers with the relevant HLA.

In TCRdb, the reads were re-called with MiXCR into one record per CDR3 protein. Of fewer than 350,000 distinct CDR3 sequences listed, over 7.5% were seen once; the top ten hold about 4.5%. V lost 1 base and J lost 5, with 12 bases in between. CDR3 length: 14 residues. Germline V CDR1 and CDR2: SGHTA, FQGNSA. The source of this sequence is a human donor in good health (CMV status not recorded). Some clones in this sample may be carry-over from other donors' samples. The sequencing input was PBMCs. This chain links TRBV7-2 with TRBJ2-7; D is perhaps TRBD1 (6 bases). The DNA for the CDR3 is TGTGCCAGCAGCTTAGGGCAGGGGCTCCACGAGCAGTACTTC. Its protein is CASSLGQGLHEQYF.